A single T cell receptor (beta chain) is shown here with its context. These data originate in a study of blood T cell repertoires in COVID-19. Turning to the study itself: Acute and convalescent COVID-19 specimens originated in the United States, Italy and Spain. PBMCs, B-cell-depleted T cells, or T cells provided the cDNA or gDNA that made up the material.

V was trimmed by 7 bases and J by 1 base, leaving 10 bases between them. Germline V CDR1 and CDR2: SNHLY, FYNNEI. The CDR3 runs 13 residues. Here immunoSEQ multiplex PCR was the method, and the copy in TCRdb shows in-frame clones only, minus some. The sample records roughly 80,000 clones, around four fifths being singletons. The receptor comes from a human donor in a cohort sampled during active COVID-19. The gene calls are TRBV2 and TRBJ1-1; possibly TRBD1 for D (5 bases). What was sequenced was peripheral blood. CDR3 DNA: TGTGCCAGCACCAGGGAGGGGAACACTGAAGCTTTCTTT. It specifies CASTREGNTEAFF.